Listed below are T cell receptor beta chains from one sample, sequenced in a study of T cells in Graves' hyperthyroidism and ophthalmopathy. TCRdb re-called the multiplex PCR reads with MiXCR, one entry per CDR3 protein. The sample contains roughly 660,000 distinct CDR3 sequences, about 18% of which appear only once. Material for sequencing was blood. The receptors were gathered from a man over 45 with Graves' hyperthyroidism. Both conserved end residues are part of each CDR3. A D gene is named only where the DNA matches it firmly. The size entry is marked missing in some rows and otherwise reads once, few, many or a size class.

D gene: NA; V gene: TRBV29-1; clone size: few; CDR3 protein: CSVDGRETQYF
D gene: NA; V gene: TRBV20-1; clone size: NA; CDR3 protein: CSARFLAGTEAFF
D gene: NA; V gene: TRBV7-9; clone size: NA; CDR3 protein: CASSALFDGYTF
D gene: NA; V gene: TRBV28; clone size: few; CDR3 protein: CASKGTSGSYNEQFF
D gene: NA; V gene: TRBV28; clone size: many; CDR3 protein: CASSPFPGTGELFF
D gene: NA; V gene: TRBV19; clone size: few; CDR3 protein: CASQIGRSSYNEQFF
D gene: TRBD2; V gene: TRBV12-3/TRBV12-4; clone size: NA; CDR3 protein: CASSLRLAGVGGEQYF
D gene: TRBD1; V gene: TRBV19; clone size: NA; CDR3 protein: CASSLLGTGGAEQYF
D gene: NA; V gene: TRBV6-1; clone size: many; CDR3 protein: CASSPGGTTQYF
D gene: TRBD1; V gene: TRBV19; clone size: many; CDR3 protein: CASVIDRGTEAFF
D gene: NA; V gene: TRBV5-1; clone size: many; CDR3 protein: CASRGYGTDTQYF
D gene: NA; V gene: TRBV6-2/TRBV6-3; clone size: few; CDR3 protein: CASTAAVSSTDTQYF
D gene: NA; V gene: TRBV5-8; clone size: few; CDR3 protein: CASSPPTPYEQYF
D gene: TRBD2; V gene: TRBV28; clone size: many; CDR3 protein: CASSLYLAEAYNEQFF
D gene: NA; V gene: TRBV7-2; clone size: many; CDR3 protein: CASSPEGIRRNTQYF
D gene: TRBD2; V gene: TRBV2; clone size: many; CDR3 protein: CASSRLGGRDVNEQFF
D gene: NA; V gene: TRBV12-3/TRBV12-4; clone size: many; CDR3 protein: CASSLIGRATEAFF
D gene: TRBD1; V gene: TRBV27; clone size: few; CDR3 protein: CASNSGTGGLEPQHF
D gene: NA; V gene: TRBV19; clone size: few; CDR3 protein: CASSIGSGQSSYNEQFF
D gene: TRBD1; V gene: TRBV18; clone size: once; CDR3 protein: CASSPSGTGAVSNQPQHF
D gene: NA; V gene: TRBV5-1; clone size: many; CDR3 protein: CASTLGTVYYEQYF
D gene: NA; V gene: TRBV28; clone size: few; CDR3 protein: CASSLWGGLWVTGELFF
D gene: NA; V gene: TRBV2; clone size: many; CDR3 protein: CASSEAQDGRLEAFF
D gene: TRBD1; V gene: TRBV20-1; clone size: many; CDR3 protein: CRHVGQGEGSPLHF
D gene: NA; V gene: TRBV9; clone size: NA; CDR3 protein: CASSPSGEEQFF
D gene: NA; V gene: TRBV30; clone size: NA; CDR3 protein: CAWSRSRYGYTF
D gene: NA; V gene: TRBV27; clone size: many; CDR3 protein: CASSFEDKYLNTGELFF
D gene: TRBD2; V gene: TRBV15; clone size: few; CDR3 protein: CATSTGLAKTNTGELFF
D gene: NA; V gene: TRBV29-1; clone size: once; CDR3 protein: CSVGGTMGRGKLFF
D gene: TRBD2; V gene: TRBV2; clone size: NA; CDR3 protein: CASYGLAGYNEQFF
D gene: TRBD2; V gene: TRBV27; clone size: few; CDR3 protein: CASSHTSGRQDEQYF
D gene: TRBD1; V gene: TRBV27; clone size: many; CDR3 protein: CASTKNPTGSYEQYF
D gene: TRBD1; V gene: TRBV13; clone size: NA; CDR3 protein: CASSSRDSENYGYTF
D gene: NA; V gene: TRBV10-2; clone size: NA; CDR3 protein: CASSETGDGANVLTF
D gene: TRBD2; V gene: TRBV27; clone size: many; CDR3 protein: CASSTGLAGAKLGADTQYF
D gene: TRBD2; V gene: TRBV19; clone size: NA; CDR3 protein: CASSIELARTYEQYF
D gene: NA; V gene: TRBV19; clone size: NA; CDR3 protein: CASSDPRGVTYEQYF
D gene: NA; V gene: TRBV3-1; clone size: NA; CDR3 protein: CASRSGGTEAFF
D gene: NA; V gene: TRBV7-2; clone size: NA; CDR3 protein: CASSPDTVEQYF
D gene: NA; V gene: TRBV12-3/TRBV12-4; clone size: NA; CDR3 protein: CASSFELPYEQYF